Each of the 23 T cell receptor beta chains below was sequenced from the same sample in a study of shared clonotypes between healthy human individuals. The method was immunoSEQ multiplex PCR; TCRdb's version includes in-frame clones alone and lacks a portion of them. The repertoire consists of about 110,000 clones, with around two thirds occurring once and the leading ten covering 20% to 25%. The sequenced material came from memory CD8+ T cells sorted from blood. Subset meaning: CD45RO+ cells pooled with CCR7-negative TemRA cells. Receptors originate from a woman aged 25-40 years in good health.

This clone was found a few times. This chain joins TRBV10-1 and TRBJ2-3, with TRBD2 identical over 7 bases. The CDR3 length is 14 residues. The V and J ends lost 6 bases and 2 bases, in that order; junction bases with no gene match: 5. Germline-derived CDR1 and CDR2 are WNHNN and SYGVQD (reference sequence). CDR3 nucleotides: TGCGCCAGCAGCCCAGCGGGAATCACAGATACGCAGTATTTT. Translation gives CASSPAGITDTQYF.

The J gene is TRBJ2-5, the V gene TRBV4-1; TRBD2 matches at 11 bases. Trimming at V came to 4 bases and at J to 4 bases, leaving 8 bases not matched to a gene. Germline-derived CDR1 and CDR2 are MGHRA and YSYEKL. The CDR3 consists of 16 residues. CDR3 bases: TGCGCCAGCAGCCCAAATAGCGGGGGGGCGGGAGAGACCCAGTACTTC. Translating it yields CASSPNSGGAGETQYF.

This clone has a count of ten or more. The V and J genes are TRBV19 and TRBJ1-2, with 7 nucleotides matching TRBD1. Germline loops: CDR1 LNHDA, CDR2 SQIVND (reference sequence). V lost 3 bases, J lost 0 bases, and 4 bases stayed unmatched. This CDR3 has 15 residues. This CDR3 is CASSIWTGSNYGYTF. The DNA of the CDR3 is TGTGCCAGTAGTATTTGGACAGGATCTAACTATGGCTACACCTTC.

The chain joins TRBV11-2 to TRBJ2-1; TRBD1 matches at 7 bases. The J segment lost 9 bases and the V segment lost 5 bases, leaving 16 bases of the junction unmatched. Germline-derived CDR1 and CDR2 are SGHAT and FQNNGV. The CDR3 is 16 residues long. CDR3 in DNA: TGTGCCAGCAGCAACCCCCCCGGGACAGACGTCCGTGAGCAGTTCTTC. It yields the protein CASSNPPGTDVREQFF.

This chain connects TRBV7-8 to TRBJ2-7; D unclear. V lost 1 base and J lost 3, with 19 bases in between. CDR3 length: 17 residues. Germline values: CDR1 SGHVS, CDR2 FQNEAQ. The CDR3 nucleotides are TGTGCCAGCAGCTTAGTGATTATCCAGACCTCCGGCTACGAGCAGTACTTC. Its protein product is CASSLVIIQTSGYEQYF.

The chain employs TRBV27 and TRBJ1-1; 11 bases agree with TRBD1. The germline CDR1 and CDR2 sequences are MNHEY and SMNVEV (reference sequence). This CDR3 spans 16 amino acids. With 6 bases clipped from V and 5 bases from J, the junction kept 11 bases outside the gene matches. The CDR3 DNA is TGTGCCAGCAGCAGGACAGGGGGCAGGAGTTGGACTGAAGCTTTCTTT. Encoded protein: CASSRTGGRSWTEAFF.

The genes are TRBV2 and TRBJ1-2; the D gene is possibly TRBD1 (5 bases). Trimming removed 3 bases at V and 2 bases at J, with 7 bases between. The CDR3 consists of 13 residues. Looked up from germline, CDR1 is SNHLY and CDR2 is FYNNEI. The DNA of the CDR3 is TGTGCCAGCAGTGACCGGGGGAACTATGGCTACACCTTC. The encoded protein is CASSDRGNYGYTF.

This clone was seen more than once but under ten times. The chain is built from TRBV15 and TRBJ2-5; TRBD1 matches at 9 bases. The ends lost 1 base at V and 5 bases at J; junction bases unmatched: 11. This CDR3 contains 17 residues. Germline assignment: CDR1 LNHNV and CDR2 YYDKDF (reference sequence). The CDR3 bases are TGTGCCACCAGCAGAGGGATCCGGACAGGGGAGTTGGAGACCCAGTACTTC. As protein: CATSRGIRTGELETQYF.

The gene calls are TRBV7-9 and TRBJ2-7; TRBD2 is a possible D gene (5 bases). CDR1 is SEHNR, CDR2 FQNEAQ, per germline (reference sequence). The CDR3 length is 13 residues. The V and J ends lost 6 bases and 2 bases respectively, with 11 bases between them. This chain's CDR3 is CASSSSSPYEQYF. CDR3 nucleotide sequence: TGTGCCAGCAGTTCTAGCTCCCCCTACGAGCAGTACTTC.

This chain joins TRBV5-5 and TRBJ2-5; 7 positions agree with TRBD2. The J call may be mistaken, given a closer DNA end match to TRBJ2-7. The CDR3 covers 15 residues. Germline V gives CDR1 SGHKS, CDR2 YYEKEE (reference sequence). In DNA form, the CDR3 reads TGTGCCAGCAGCTTCCGAAGCGGGACCCCCTACGAGCAGTACTTC. Its protein product is CASSFRSGTPYEQYF.

V and J are TRBV5-1 and TRBJ1-3, with D perhaps TRBD1 (5 bases). V was shortened by 4 bases and J by 2 bases, with 10 bases between the two germline ends. The CDR3 is 14 amino acids. Germline V lookup: CDR1 SGHRS, CDR2 YFSETQ. The CDR3 DNA reads TGCGCCAGCAGCCCAGGGACGACTGGAAACACCATATATTTT. Translated, it gives CASSPGTTGNTIYF.

This clone turned up a few times. The chain is built from TRBV19 and TRBJ2-7; no clear D gene. From germline, CDR1 is LNHDA and CDR2 SQIVND (reference sequence). The CDR3 is made up of 14 amino acids. Deletions cut 4 bases from V and 3 bases from J, with 13 bases between. For the CDR3, the DNA is TGTGCCAGTAGTACCGGACGGAGAGGCTACGAGCAGTACTTC. Translation: CASSTGRRGYEQYF.

The chain is built from TRBV5-6 and TRBJ2-5; 9 nucleotides align to TRBD1. The CDR3 is made up of 16 amino acids. CDR1 and CDR2 from the germline V gene are SGHDT and YYEEEE. Trimming took 1 base from V and 3 from J; bases not matched to a gene: 7. Here the CDR3 DNA reads TGTGCCAGCAGCTTGTTTACAGGGGGCAACGAAGAGACCCAGTACTTC. It codes for CASSLFTGGNEETQYF. The entire variable domain, with the rest obtained from reference TRBV5-6 and TRBJ2-5, is as follows: DAGVTQSPTHLIKTRGQQVTLRCSPKSGHDTVSWYQQALGQGPQFIFQYYEEEERQRGNFPDRFSGHQFPNYSSELNVNALLLGDSALYLCASSLFTGGNEETQYFGPGTRLLVL.

V is TRBV11-2 and J is TRBJ2-7; 8 bases are a match to TRBD1. CDR3 length equals 13 residues. Germline V lookup: CDR1 SGHAT, CDR2 FQNNGV. Germline trimming cut 5 bases from V and 3 bases from J; bases unmatched to any gene: 3. The CDR3: CASSRQGSYEQYF. Here the CDR3 DNA reads TGTGCCAGCAGCCGACAGGGGAGCTACGAGCAGTACTTC. Drawing the rest from reference TRBV11-2 and TRBJ2-7, the complete variable domain is EAGVAQSPRYKIIEKRQSVAFWCNPISGHATLYWYQQILGQGPKLLIQFQNNGVVDDSQLPKDRFSAERLKGVDSTLKIQPAKLEDSAVYLCASSRQGSYEQYFGPGTRLTVT.

The V and J genes are TRBV4-2 and TRBJ2-1, with 9 bases fitting TRBD2. Unmatched junction bases numbered 4, after V lost 0 bases and J lost 4 bases. Germline V gene lookup returns CDR1 LGHNA and CDR2 YNFKEQ. The CDR3 loop spans 16 amino acids. Here the CDR3 DNA reads TGTGCCAGCAGCCAAGATCCTAGCGGGGATTACAATGAGCAGTTCTTC. Protein: CASSQDPSGDYNEQFF.

J is TRBJ2-7 and V is TRBV13; no firm D call. Deletions cut 6 bases from V and 8 bases from J, with 23 bases between. CDR3 size: 15 residues. Germline-derived CDR1 and CDR2 are PRHDT and FYEKMQ (reference sequence). DNA for the CDR3: TGTGCCAGCAGTTTTGACATCCCTTGGGATAACAAGCAGTACTTC. It translates to CASSFDIPWDNKQYF.

Many counts were recorded for this clone. This rearrangement joins TRBV4-2 to TRBJ2-7; 9 nucleotides agree with TRBD2. The CDR3 contains 15 residues. In germline, CDR1 is LGHNA, CDR2 YNFKEQ. J gave up 6 bases and V 3 bases, and 9 bases lay outside the gene matches. CDR3 residues: CASSQGVAGEGEQYF. The CDR3 bases are TGTGCCAGCAGCCAGGGGGTAGCGGGAGAGGGCGAGCAGTACTTC.

The chain links TRBV5-1 to TRBJ1-2; a possible D gene is TRBD1 (5 bases). Deletions cut 2 bases from V and 8 bases from J, with 13 bases between. The CDR3 is 13 amino acids. Germline V gene sequence: CDR1 SGHRS, CDR2 YFSETQ. CDR3 residues: CASSLPGPHGYTF. CDR3 DNA sequence: TGCGCCAGCAGCTTACCGGGGCCCCACGGCTACACCTTC. Combining the CDR3 with reference TRBV5-1 and TRBJ1-2 gives the whole variable domain KAGVTQTPRYLIKTRGQQVTLSCSPISGHRSVSWYQQTPGQGLQFLFEYFSETQRNKGNFPGRFSGRQFSNSRSEMNVSTLELGDSALYLCASSLPGPHGYTFGSGTRLTVV.

The rearrangement uses TRBV11-2 and TRBJ1-2, with D unclear. Per germline, CDR1 SGHAT and CDR2 FQNNGV. Trimming pared 0 bases from V and 5 bases from J, leaving 13 bases between. The CDR3 loop spans 15 amino acids. The CDR3 coding sequence is TGTGCCAGCAGCTTAGAAGGCGACAATAAGTATGGCTACACCTTC. Its protein is CASSLEGDNKYGYTF.

J is TRBJ2-7 and V is TRBV2, with a possible D match to TRBD2 (6 bases). CDR1 SNHLY and CDR2 FYNNEI come from the germline V gene. The CDR3 has 17 amino acids. The V gene lost 0 bases and the J gene lost 2 bases, with 17 bases spanning the gap. CDR3 sequence (DNA): TGTGCCAGCAGTGAAGCTTCGGCGGGGCTCTTCCCCTACGAGCAGTACTTC. This sequence encodes CASSEASAGLFPYEQYF. The full variable domain, with the rest looked up from reference TRBV2 and TRBJ2-7, is EPEVTQTPSHQVTQMGQEVILRCVPISNHLYFYWYRQILGQKVEFLVSFYNNEISEKSEIFDDQFSVERPDGSNFTLKIRSTKLEDSAMYFCASSEASAGLFPYEQYFGPGTRLTVT.

This sequence joins TRBV2 and TRBJ1-4; D not certain. Germline CDR1 SNHLY, CDR2 FYNNEI. CDR3 length: 14 residues. The ends were cut back, 3 bases at V and 6 bases at J, with 11 bases in the middle. Written as DNA, the CDR3 is TGTGCCAGCAGTGATCGGACGGCGGATGAAAAACTGTTTTTT. It is translated as CASSDRTADEKLFF.

This chain uses TRBV28 with TRBJ2-1, with D hard to call. The CDR3 is made up of 12 amino acids. Trimming shortened V by 3 bases and J by 10 bases, and 10 bases separated the two germline ends. CDR1 MDHEN and CDR2 SYDVKM come from the germline V gene. The CDR3: CASSLNVWEQFF. CDR3 nucleotide sequence: TGTGCCAGCAGTTTGAATGTTTGGGAGCAGTTCTTC.

Only a few counts were recorded for this clone. The J gene is TRBJ2-7, the V gene TRBV28; D is uncertain. CDR1 and CDR2 (germline): MDHEN, SYDVKM. The CDR3 loop spans 11 amino acids. V lost 6 bases and J 4 bases, leaving 7 bases between the germline ends. Here the CDR3 reads CASSRNYEQYF. DNA of the CDR3: TGTGCCAGCAGCAGAAATTACGAGCAGTACTTC.